Given below is one T cell receptor (beta chain) in context. What it binds is unknown. The record originates from a study of long-term antiretroviral therapy in people with HIV. The CDR3 spans 20 residues. The V segment lost 2 bases and the J segment 7 bases; nucleotides outside the gene matches: 17. Looked up from germline, CDR1 is MGHRA and CDR2 is YSYEKL. Survey-level resolution applied to immunoSEQ assay v3.0. TCRdb's copy holds only in-frame clones and misses some; the assay was immunoSEQ multiplex PCR. The repertoire includes 20,000 to 25,000 clones, roughly 88% of them detected once, and 6.4% sits in the top ten. Study results and limitations: Collection spanned 2004 to 2017; ART regimens may be less effective than current ones. Pre-ART clonal expansions dominated every time point's repertoire.

This sequence originates from a man aged 55 to 70 with HIV. Sequenced material: unsorted PBMCs, taken 0.6 years after starting antiretroviral therapy. The chain links TRBV4-1 to TRBJ2-3, with 14 bases lining up with TRBD2. The chain's CDR3 is CASSQRPGLAGGDALHTQYF. CDR3 nucleotide sequence: TGCGCCAGCAGCCAACGACCCGGACTAGCGGGGGGCGACGCACTGCATACGCAGTATTTT.